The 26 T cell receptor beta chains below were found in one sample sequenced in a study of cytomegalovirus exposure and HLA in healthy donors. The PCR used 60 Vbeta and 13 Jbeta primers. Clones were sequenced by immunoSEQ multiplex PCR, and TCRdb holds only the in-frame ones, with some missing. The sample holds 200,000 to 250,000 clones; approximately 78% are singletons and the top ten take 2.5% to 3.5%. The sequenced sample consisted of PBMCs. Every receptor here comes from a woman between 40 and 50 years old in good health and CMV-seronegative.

CDR3 nucleotides: TGTGCCAGCAGCTCAAAGACTCCGACCACTGAAGCTTTCTTT. Translation: CASSSKTPTTEAFF. The chain carries TRBV7-9 and TRBJ1-1; D remains ambiguous. The CDR3 spans 14 residues. Germline V lookup: CDR1 SEHNR, CDR2 FQNEAQ (reference sequence). V was pared by 4 bases and J by 4 bases, with 13 bases between. Variable domain in full (rest from reference TRBV7-9 and TRBJ1-1): DTGVSQNPRHKITKRGQNVTFRCDPISEHNRLYWYRQTLGQGPEFLTYFQNEAQLEKSRLLSDRFSAERPKGSFSTLEIQRTEQGDSAMYLCASSSKTPTTEAFFGQGTRLTVV.

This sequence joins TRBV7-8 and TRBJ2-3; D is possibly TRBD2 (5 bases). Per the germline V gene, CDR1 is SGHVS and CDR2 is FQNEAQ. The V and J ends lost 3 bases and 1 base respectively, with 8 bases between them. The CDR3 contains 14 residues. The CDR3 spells CASSFSGRTDTQYF. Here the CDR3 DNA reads TGTGCCAGCAGCTTCAGCGGACGCACAGATACGCAGTATTTT.

In DNA form, the CDR3 reads TGTGCCAGCAGCCGAGGGACTAGCGAAGATACGCAGTATTTT. Residues: CASSRGTSEDTQYF. The chain carries TRBV4-2 and TRBJ2-3, with 10 positions matching TRBD2. This CDR3 is 14 amino acids long. J was trimmed by 5 bases and V by 4 bases; bases with no gene match: 3. Germline CDR1 LGHNA, CDR2 YNFKEQ.

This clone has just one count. The CDR3, as DNA: TGTGCCAGCAGCTTTGCTAGCGGGAGATTCTACGAGCAGTACTTC. Translating gives CASSFASGRFYEQYF. This chain links TRBV7-2 with TRBJ2-7; 10 bases match TRBD2. J was trimmed by 3 bases and V by 3 bases; bases with no gene match: 5. Germline V CDR1 and CDR2: SGHTA, FQGNSA. The CDR3 totals 15 residues.

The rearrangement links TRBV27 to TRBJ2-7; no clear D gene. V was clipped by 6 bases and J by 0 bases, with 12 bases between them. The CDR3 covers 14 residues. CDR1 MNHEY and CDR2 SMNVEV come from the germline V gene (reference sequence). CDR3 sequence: CASRFGGSSYEQYF. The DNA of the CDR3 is TGTGCCAGCAGGTTCGGCGGTAGCTCCTACGAGCAGTACTTC.

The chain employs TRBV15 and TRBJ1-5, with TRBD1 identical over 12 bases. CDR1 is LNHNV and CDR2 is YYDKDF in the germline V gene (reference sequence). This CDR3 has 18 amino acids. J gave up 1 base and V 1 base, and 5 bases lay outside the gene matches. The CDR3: CATSRGDRGRPSNQPQHF. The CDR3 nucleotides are TGTGCCACCAGCAGAGGGGACAGGGGGCGCCCAAGCAATCAGCCCCAGCATTTT. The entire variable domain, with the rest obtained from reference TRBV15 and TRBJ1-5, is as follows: DAMVIQNPRYQVTQFGKPVTLSCSQTLNHNVMYWYQQKSSQAPKLLFHYYDKDFNNEADTPDNFQSRRPNTSFCFLDIRSPGLGDTAMYLCATSRGDRGRPSNQPQHFGDGTRLSIL.

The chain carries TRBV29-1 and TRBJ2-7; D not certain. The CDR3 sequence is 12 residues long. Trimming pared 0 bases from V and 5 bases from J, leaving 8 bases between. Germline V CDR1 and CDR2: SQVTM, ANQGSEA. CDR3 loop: CSVEDIQDEQYF. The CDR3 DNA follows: TGCAGCGTTGAAGATATTCAGGACGAGCAGTACTTC.

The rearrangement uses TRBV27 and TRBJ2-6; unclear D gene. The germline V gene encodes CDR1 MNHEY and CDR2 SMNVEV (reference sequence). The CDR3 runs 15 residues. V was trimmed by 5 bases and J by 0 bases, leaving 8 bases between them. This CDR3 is CASSPLYSGANVLTF. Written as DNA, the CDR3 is TGTGCCAGCAGTCCCCTTTACTCTGGGGCCAACGTCCTGACTTTC.

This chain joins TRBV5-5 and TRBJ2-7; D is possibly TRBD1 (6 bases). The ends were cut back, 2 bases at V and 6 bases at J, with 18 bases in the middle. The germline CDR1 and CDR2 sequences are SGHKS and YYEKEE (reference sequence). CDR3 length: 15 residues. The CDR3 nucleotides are TGTGCCAGCAGCTTCTACAGGGTTAAGGTCACCGAGCAGTACTTC. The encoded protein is CASSFYRVKVTEQYF.

CDR3 amino acids: CASSYGTGQGTDTQYF. Written as DNA, the CDR3 is TGCGCCAGCAGCTATGGGACTGGACAGGGGACAGATACGCAGTATTTT. The chain recombines TRBV5-1 with TRBJ2-3; 9 nucleotides line up with TRBD1. The V gene's germline CDR1 is SGHRS and CDR2 YFSETQ. This CDR3 is 16 amino acids long. Losses at the gene ends were 3 bases for V and 3 bases for J; bases not matched to a gene: 8.

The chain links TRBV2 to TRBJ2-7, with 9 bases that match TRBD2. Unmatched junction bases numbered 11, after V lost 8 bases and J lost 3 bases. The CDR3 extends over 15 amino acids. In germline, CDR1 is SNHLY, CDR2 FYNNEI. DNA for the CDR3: TGTGCCAGCCTAGGACTAGCGCGAGACCTCTACGAGCAGTACTTC. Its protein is CASLGLARDLYEQYF. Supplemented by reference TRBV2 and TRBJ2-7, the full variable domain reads EPEVTQTPSHQVTQMGQEVILRCVPISNHLYFYWYRQILGQKVEFLVSFYNNEISEKSEIFDDQFSVERPDGSNFTLKIRSTKLEDSAMYFCASLGLARDLYEQYFGPGTRLTVT.

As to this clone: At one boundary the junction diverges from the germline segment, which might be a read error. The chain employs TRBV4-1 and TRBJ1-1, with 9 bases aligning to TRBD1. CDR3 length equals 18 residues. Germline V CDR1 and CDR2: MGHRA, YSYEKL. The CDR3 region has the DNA TGCGCCAGCAGCCAAGCGACGCCCGGGACAGGGAAGAACACTAAAGCTTTCTTT. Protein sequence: CASSQATPGTGKNTKAFF.

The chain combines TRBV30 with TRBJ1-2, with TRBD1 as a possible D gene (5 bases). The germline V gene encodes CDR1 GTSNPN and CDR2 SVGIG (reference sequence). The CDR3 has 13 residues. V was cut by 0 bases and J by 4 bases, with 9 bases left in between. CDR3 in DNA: TGTGCCTGGAGTGTTGGAGGGGTCTATGGCTACACCTTC. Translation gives CAWSVGGVYGYTF.

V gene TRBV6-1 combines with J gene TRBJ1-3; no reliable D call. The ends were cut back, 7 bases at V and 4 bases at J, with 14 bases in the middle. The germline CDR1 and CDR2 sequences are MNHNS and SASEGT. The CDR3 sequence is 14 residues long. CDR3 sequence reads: CASKSSLLGNTIYF. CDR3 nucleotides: TGTGCCAGCAAGTCTAGTCTTCTAGGAAACACCATATATTTT.

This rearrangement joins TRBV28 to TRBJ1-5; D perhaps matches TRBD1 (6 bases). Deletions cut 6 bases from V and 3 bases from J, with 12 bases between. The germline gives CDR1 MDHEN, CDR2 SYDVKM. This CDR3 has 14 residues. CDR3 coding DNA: TGTGCCAGCAGCTCAGGGGACCTCAATCAGCCCCAGCATTTT. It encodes CASSSGDLNQPQHF.

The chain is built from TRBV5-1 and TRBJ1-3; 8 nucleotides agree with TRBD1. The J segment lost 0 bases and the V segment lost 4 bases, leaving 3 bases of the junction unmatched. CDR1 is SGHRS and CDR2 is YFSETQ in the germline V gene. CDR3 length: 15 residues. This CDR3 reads CASSLDRDSGNTIYF. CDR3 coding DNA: TGCGCCAGCAGCCTGGACAGGGACTCTGGAAACACCATATATTTT.

CDR3 bases: TGTGCCAGCAGTGGACAGGGGATAGGCAATCAGCCCCAGCATTTT. Its translation: CASSGQGIGNQPQHF. The chain carries TRBV2 and TRBJ1-5; 8 bases match TRBD1. From germline, CDR1 is SNHLY and CDR2 FYNNEI. Unmatched junction bases numbered 4, after V lost 4 bases and J lost 2 bases. The CDR3 spans 15 residues.

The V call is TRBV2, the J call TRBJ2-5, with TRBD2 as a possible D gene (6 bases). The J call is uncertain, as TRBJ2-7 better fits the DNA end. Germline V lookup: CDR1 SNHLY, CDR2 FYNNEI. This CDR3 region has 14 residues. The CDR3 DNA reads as TGTGCCAGCAAAGCGGGTCCCAGAGAGGACGAGCAGTACTTC. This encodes CASKAGPREDEQYF.

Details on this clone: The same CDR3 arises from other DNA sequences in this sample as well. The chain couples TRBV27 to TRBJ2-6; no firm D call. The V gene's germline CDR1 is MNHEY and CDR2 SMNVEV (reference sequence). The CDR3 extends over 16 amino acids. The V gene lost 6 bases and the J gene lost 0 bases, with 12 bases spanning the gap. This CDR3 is CASSLTTYSGANVLTF. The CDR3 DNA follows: TGTGCCAGCAGCTTAACGACATACTCTGGGGCCAACGTCCTGACTTTC.

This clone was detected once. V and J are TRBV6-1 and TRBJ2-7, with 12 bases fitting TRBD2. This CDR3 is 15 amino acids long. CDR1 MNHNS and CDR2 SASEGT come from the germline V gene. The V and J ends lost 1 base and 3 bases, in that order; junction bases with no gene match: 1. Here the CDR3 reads CASSEETSGSYEQYF. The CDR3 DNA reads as TGTGCCAGCAGTGAAGAGACTAGCGGGAGCTACGAGCAGTACTTC.

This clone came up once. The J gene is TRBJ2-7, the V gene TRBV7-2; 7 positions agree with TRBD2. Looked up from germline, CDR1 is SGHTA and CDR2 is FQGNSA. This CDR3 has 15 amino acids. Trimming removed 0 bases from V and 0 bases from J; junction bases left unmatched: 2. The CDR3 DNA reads TGTGCCAGCAGCTTAGCGGGAGGGGCCTCCTACGAGCAGTACTTC. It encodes CASSLAGGASYEQYF.

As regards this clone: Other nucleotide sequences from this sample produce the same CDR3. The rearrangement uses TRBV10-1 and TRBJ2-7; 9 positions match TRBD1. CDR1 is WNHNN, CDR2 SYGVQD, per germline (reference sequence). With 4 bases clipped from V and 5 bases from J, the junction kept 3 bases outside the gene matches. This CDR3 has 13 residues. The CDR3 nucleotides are TGCGCCAGCAGTGTTCGGACAGGGGACGAGCAGTACTTC. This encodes CASSVRTGDEQYF.

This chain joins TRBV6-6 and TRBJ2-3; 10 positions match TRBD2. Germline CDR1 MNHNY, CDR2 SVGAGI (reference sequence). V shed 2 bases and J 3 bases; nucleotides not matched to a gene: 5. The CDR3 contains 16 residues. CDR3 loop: CASSYGAGGRTDTQYF. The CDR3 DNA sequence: TGTGCCAGCAGTTACGGAGCGGGAGGGAGGACAGATACGCAGTATTTT.

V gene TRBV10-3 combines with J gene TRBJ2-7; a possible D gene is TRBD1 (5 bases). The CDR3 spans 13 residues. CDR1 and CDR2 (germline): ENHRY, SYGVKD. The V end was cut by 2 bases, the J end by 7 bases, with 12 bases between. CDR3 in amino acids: CAISEQQEWEQYF. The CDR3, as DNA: TGTGCCATCAGTGAGCAACAGGAATGGGAGCAGTACTTC.

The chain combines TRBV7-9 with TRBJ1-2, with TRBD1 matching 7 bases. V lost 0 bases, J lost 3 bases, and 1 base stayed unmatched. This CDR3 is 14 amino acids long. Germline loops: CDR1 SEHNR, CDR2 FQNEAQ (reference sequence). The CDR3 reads CASSLAGQHYGYTF. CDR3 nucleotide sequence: TGTGCCAGCAGCTTAGCGGGACAGCACTATGGCTACACCTTC.

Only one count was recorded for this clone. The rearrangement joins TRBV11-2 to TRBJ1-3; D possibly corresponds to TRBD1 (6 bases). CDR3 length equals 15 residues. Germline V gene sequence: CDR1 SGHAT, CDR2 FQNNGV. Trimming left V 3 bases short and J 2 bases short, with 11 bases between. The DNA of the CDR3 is TGTGCCAGCAGCTTCCAGGGGCAAGCTGGAAACACCATATATTTT. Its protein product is CASSFQGQAGNTIYF.